This note documents a single T cell receptor (beta chain) sequence. PCR primers comprised 60 Vbeta and 13 Jbeta primers. The method was immunoSEQ multiplex PCR; TCRdb's version includes in-frame clones alone and lacks a portion of them. The data show roughly 150,000 clones, nearly 80% seen once. This sample was taken from a study of cytomegalovirus exposure and HLA in healthy donors. The CDR3 is 14 residues long. V lost 10 bases and J 2 bases, leaving 16 bases between the germline ends. Germline V gene lookup returns CDR1 MDHEN and CDR2 SYDVKM. V usage is TRBV28 and J usage is TRBJ2-3; possible D gene TRBD2, 5 bases. This receptor was obtained from a woman between 40 and 50 years old in good health and CMV-seronegative. The sample was PBMCs. The CDR3 DNA is TGTGCCATCTCCCCGGGGAGAAACACAGATACGCAGTATTTT. It is translated as CAISPGRNTDTQYF. Together with reference TRBV28 and TRBJ2-3, the CDR3 gives the full variable domain: DVKVTQSSRYLVKRTGEKVFLECVQDMDHENMFWYRQDPGLGLRLIYFSYDVKMKEKGDIPEGYSVSREKKERFSLILESASTNQTSMYLCAISPGRNTDTQYFGPGTRLTVL.